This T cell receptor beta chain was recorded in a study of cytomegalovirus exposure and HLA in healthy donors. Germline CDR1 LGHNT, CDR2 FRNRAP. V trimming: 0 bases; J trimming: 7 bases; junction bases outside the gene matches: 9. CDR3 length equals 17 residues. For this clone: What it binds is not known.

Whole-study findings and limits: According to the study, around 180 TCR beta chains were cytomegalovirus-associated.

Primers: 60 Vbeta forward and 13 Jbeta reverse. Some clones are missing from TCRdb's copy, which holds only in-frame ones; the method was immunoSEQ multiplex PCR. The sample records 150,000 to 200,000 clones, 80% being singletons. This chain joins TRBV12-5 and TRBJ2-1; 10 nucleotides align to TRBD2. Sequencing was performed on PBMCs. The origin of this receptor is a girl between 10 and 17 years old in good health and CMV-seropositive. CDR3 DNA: TGTGCTAGTGGTTTGGTACTGAGCGGGAGGGCCGAGAATGAGCAGTTCTTC. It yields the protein CASGLVLSGRAENEQFF.